The clone carrying this T cell receptor (beta chain) was observed once. No antigen is known for it. The sample originates from a study of OX40 agonist ivuxolimab in advanced cancers. Findings and limits, study-wide: Patients with a partial response at 0.1-3.0 mg/kg had among the lowest clonal expansion. The average count of expanded clones was higher among CD8+ T cells than among CD4+.

A history of autoimmune disease or systemic immunosuppression excluded patients. Germline V gene data show CDR1 as SNHLY and CDR2 as FYNNEI. The CDR3 contains 15 residues. Trimming removed 5 bases from V and 6 bases from J; junction bases left unmatched: 11. Data came from immunoSEQ multiplex PCR; TCRdb stores just in-frame clones and leaves some out. The data contain roughly 80,000 clones, roughly 87% of them singletons. This material consisted of CD4+ or CD8+ T cells sorted from blood, taken in a trial of the OX40 agonist ivuxolimab. The V gene is TRBV2, the J gene TRBJ2-7, with 9 bases matching TRBD1. The TCR comes from an adult with an advanced solid tumor such as melanoma, head and neck, liver or kidney cancer. This CDR3 is CASSPWDRDSSEQYF. In DNA form, the CDR3 reads TGTGCCAGCAGTCCCTGGGACAGGGATTCATCCGAGCAGTACTTC.